This is a list of T cell receptor beta chains from one sample in a study of OX40 agonist ivuxolimab in advanced cancers. This table comes from immunoSEQ multiplex PCR, and its TCRdb copy is limited to in-frame clones, with some not included. The data contain 35,000 to 40,000 clones, 86% of them seen just once; the ten biggest clones take up roughly 2.6%. The material sequenced was CD4+ or CD8+ T cells sorted from blood, taken in a trial of the OX40 agonist ivuxolimab. The receptors shown here come from an adult with an advanced solid tumor such as melanoma, head and neck, liver or kidney cancer. Each CDR3 is given with its conserved first and last residue. A D gene is named only where the DNA matches it firmly. Size is stated for part of the rows, as once, few or many counts, or as a class when the clone is expanded.

>TRBJ2-7|.|TRBV12-5|.
TGTGCTACCGCCCGGACAAGCTACGAGCAGTACTTC
CATARTSYEQYF
>TRBJ2-4|.|TRBV5-4|.
TGTGCCAGCAGCGCCGGCCCGAATTGGGCCAAAAACATTCAGTACTTC
CASSAGPNWAKNIQYF
>TRBJ1-6|TRBD1|TRBV5-6|.
TGTGCCAGCAGCAAACCGGGACAGGACTTTAATTCACCCCTCCACTTT
CASSKPGQDFNSPLHF
>TRBJ1-1|TRBD1|TRBV18|few
TGTGCCAGCTCACTAAGACAGGGAACGACTGAAGCTTTCTTT
CASSLRQGTTEAFF
>TRBJ2-7|.|TRBV5-5|few
TGTGCCAGCAGCTTGTTAGGGTCCTACGAGCAGTACTTC
CASSLLGSYEQYF
>TRBJ2-3|.|TRBV10-2|.
TGCGCCACCAAGGAGACGGACCCCACAGATACGCAGTATTTT
CATKETDPTDTQYF
>TRBJ1-3|.|TRBV11-2|.
TGTGCCAGCAGCTTTTGGTCGACTGTCTCTGGAAACACCATATATTTT
CASSFWSTVSGNTIYF
>TRBJ2-2|TRBD2|TRBV7-2|.
TGTGCCAGCAGCTTTCAGAGCGGGGGGACCGGGGAGCTGTTTTTT
CASSFQSGGTGELFF
>TRBJ2-2|.|TRBV25-1|.
TGTGCCAGCAGCCGAAGGGGGGCGAACACCGGGGAGCTGTTTTTT
CASSRRGANTGELFF
>TRBJ2-5|TRBD2|TRBV7-2|.
TGTGCCAGCAGCTCCGGGGGGGCATCGGGGACCCAGTACTTC
CASSSGGASGTQYF
>TRBJ2-7|.|TRBV7-6|.
TGTGCCAGCAGCTTAGGGCAGTCCGTTTACGAGCAGTACTTC
CASSLGQSVYEQYF
>TRBJ1-3|.|TRBV5-1|.
TGCGCCAGCGCCGGAGGGACGGCTGGAAACACCATATATTTT
CASAGGTAGNTIYF
>TRBJ1-3|TRBD1|TRBV4-2|.
TGTGCCAGCAGCGCCGGGACAGCCTCTGGAAACACCATATATTTT
CASSAGTASGNTIYF
>TRBJ1-1|.|TRBV12-2|once
TGTGCAAGTCGCCGGGACAGGGAAGCTTTCTTT
CASRRDREAFF
>TRBJ1-5|TRBD1|TRBV6-1|once
TGTGCCAGCAGCTTGACAGGGAACGGGGGTCAGCCCCAGCATTTT
CASSLTGNGGQPQHF
>TRBJ2-4|.|TRBV6-5|.
TGTGCCAGCAGTTATTCCCGGGACAAAAAAAACATTCAGTACTTC
CASSYSRDKKNIQYF
>TRBJ1-3|.|TRBV7-3|once
TGTGCCAGCAGCCTCGGAATGTTCGGAAACACCATATATTTT
CASSLGMFGNTIYF
>TRBJ2-6|.|TRBV19|.
TGTGCCAGTACCCTACTGGGGAACTCTGGGGCCAACGTCCTGACTTTC
CASTLLGNSGANVLTF
>TRBJ1-2|TRBD1|TRBV4-2|.
TGTGCCAGCAGCCCGGGACAGGGATTAAACTATGGCTACACCTTC
CASSPGQGLNYGYTF
>TRBJ2-7|.|TRBV14|.
TGTGCCAGCAGCCCCCACTTCCCTGCCTACGAGCAGTACTTC
CASSPHFPAYEQYF
>TRBJ2-4|.|TRBV19|.
TGTGCCAGTAGTATCGCCCTAGCCAAAAACATTCAGTACTTC
CASSIALAKNIQYF
>TRBJ1-1|.|TRBV7-7|.
TGTGCTAGCAGCACCTCTGAGCATTCAGAAGCTTTCTTT
CASSTSEHSEAFF
>TRBJ2-5|.|TRBV6-5|.
TGTGCCAGCAGCCAACGGTCGGGGTCCCAAGAGACCCAGTACTTC
CASSQRSGSQETQYF
>TRBJ2-3|TRBD2|TRBV9|.
TGTGCCAGCAGCGTAGGACTAGCTAGCACAGATACGCAGTATTTT
CASSVGLASTDTQYF
>TRBJ2-1|TRBD2|TRBV7-2|.
TGTGCCAGCAAGCGGCTAGCGGGGGGGCCGAATGAGCAGTTCTTC
CASKRLAGGPNEQFF
>TRBJ2-1|.|TRBV25-1|.
TGTGCCAGCAGTGAAACCCGGGACGGCCTTTCGGATGAGCAGTTCTTC
CASSETRDGLSDEQFF
>TRBJ2-7|.|TRBV5-1|.
TGCGCCAGCAACTTGGGGCCCGACCTAAGTGCCGAGCAGTACTTC
CASNLGPDLSAEQYF
>TRBJ2-7|TRBD1|TRBV4-3|.
TGCGCCAGCGGCCAACAAAAGGCCGGGACAGGGGTTTTGTACGAGCAGTACTTC
CASGQQKAGTGVLYEQYF
>TRBJ2-7|.|TRBV10-3|few
TGTGCCATCAGTCAGACGGAGCCCTACGAGCAGTACTTC
CAISQTEPYEQYF
>TRBJ2-7|.|TRBV5-3|.
TGTGCCAGAAGCCGTCAGCGTTGGCGCGAGCAGTACTTC
CARSRQRWREQYF
>TRBJ1-1|TRBD1|TRBV5-4|.
TGTGCCAGCAGCTTGCCCCGGACAGGGAACACTGAAGCTTTCTTT
CASSLPRTGNTEAFF
>TRBJ1-1|.|TRBV18|.
TGTGCCAGCTCACCAGGGTTGGACACTGAAGCTTTCTTT
CASSPGLDTEAFF
>TRBJ2-7|TRBD1|TRBV7-6|.
TGTGCCAGCAGCCCACGGACAGGGTTGCACGAGCAGTACTTC
CASSPRTGLHEQYF
>TRBJ2-7|.|TRBV25-1|.
TGTGCCAGCAGCAGCAGGGCCTCCTACGAGCAGTACTTC
CASSSRASYEQYF
>TRBJ2-1|TRBD2|TRBV5-1|.
TGCGCCAGCAGCTGGGGGACTAGCGGGGGTGACAATGAGCAGTTCTTC
CASSWGTSGGDNEQFF
>TRBJ2-3|TRBD2|TRBV9|.
TGTGCCAGCAGCGCTGGCGGGGGGCCCCCAGATACGCAGTATTTT
CASSAGGGPPDTQYF
>TRBJ2-5|.|TRBV11-3|.
TGTGCCAGCAGCTTAGGGACGGCGGGCCGGGAAGAGACCCAGTACTTC
CASSLGTAGREETQYF
>TRBJ2-5|TRBD1|TRBV6-1|.
TGTGCCAGCAGGCAGGGGGCCCAAGAGACCCAGTACTTC
CASRQGAQETQYF
>TRBJ1-5|.|TRBV7-8|.
TGTGCCAGCAGCGCGGTAGGTGGCAATCAGCCCCAGCATTTT
CASSAVGGNQPQHF
>TRBJ2-3|TRBD1|TRBV19|once
TGTGCCAGTAGCCCCGGACAGGCTAATGCAGATACGCAGTATTTT
CASSPGQANADTQYF
>TRBJ2-1|TRBD2|TRBV11-1|.
TGTGCCAGCAGGCAGACTAGCGGGGGAGGCAATGAGCAGTTCTTC
CASRQTSGGGNEQFF